These T cell receptor beta chains were read from a single sample in a study of CD8 T cells in ankylosing spondylitis. TCRdb used MiXCR to reprocess the 5' RACE reads, holding one entry per CDR3 protein. This table holds roughly 130,000 distinct CDR3 sequences, about an eighth found once. Specimen: blood, either unsorted or a sorted T cell fraction (not recorded which). The receptors shown here come from a female donor with ankylosing spondylitis or in good health (not recorded which). The CDR3 runs from the conserved cysteine through the conserved F or W. A D gene is named only where the DNA matches it firmly. Clone size appears in some rows only: once, few, many, or a class for an expanded clone.

CDR3,DNA,D,V,size,J
CASSFNLYEQYF,TGTGCCAGCAGTTTTAATTTGTACGAGCAGTACTTC,-,TRBV12-3/TRBV12-4,few,TRBJ2-7
CASSQRNLAASYEQYF,TGTGCCAGCAGCCAGCGTAACTTAGCGGCCTCCTACGAGCAGTACTTC,-,TRBV3-1,many,TRBJ2-7
CASSLTTSTDTQYF,TGTGCCAGCAGCCTAACAACTAGCACAGATACGCAGTATTTT,-,TRBV11-3,many,TRBJ2-3
CASSVEEGTGQHF,TGTGCCAGCAGCGTAGAAGAGGGAACAGGGCAGCATTTT,-,TRBV9,many,TRBJ1-5
CSARDRRTGEKLFF,TGCAGTGCTAGAGATCGGCGGACGGGTGAAAAACTGTTTTTT,-,TRBV20-1,-,TRBJ1-4
CASSPGTQSSPLHF,TGTGCCAGCAGCCCGGGCACCCAGAGTTCACCCCTCCACTTT,-,TRBV12-3/TRBV12-4,many,TRBJ1-6
CASSIWVYNEQFF,TGTGCCAGTAGTATTTGGGTCTACAATGAGCAGTTCTTC,-,TRBV19,-,TRBJ2-1
CASSSAIGPWGTEAFF,TGTGCCAGCAGCTCCGCTATAGGACCTTGGGGCACTGAAGCTTTCTTT,-,TRBV12-3/TRBV12-4,few,TRBJ1-1
CSVAGRDRPNVLTF,TGCAGCGTTGCTGGTCGGGACCGACCCAACGTCCTGACTTTC,-,TRBV29-1,many,TRBJ2-6
CASSQVINTEAFF,TGTGCCAGCAGCCAGGTTATCAACACTGAAGCTTTCTTT,-,TRBV3-1,many,TRBJ1-1
CASSQAGYTGELFF,TGTGCCAGCAGCCAAGCAGGGTACACCGGGGAGCTGTTTTTT,-,TRBV3-1,-,TRBJ2-2
CAWSVMGGTGANVLTF,TGTGCCTGGAGTGTAATGGGAGGGACTGGGGCCAACGTCCTGACTTTC,TRBD2,TRBV30,few,TRBJ2-6
CASSYTGNSPLHF,TGTGCCAGCAGTTATACAGGGAATTCACCCCTCCACTTT,-,TRBV7-2,many,TRBJ1-6
CASSLGGTLNQPQHF,TGTGCCAGCAGCCTAGGCGGCACCCTCAATCAGCCCCAGCATTTT,-,TRBV7-2,few,TRBJ1-5
CASATGEWNEQFF,TGTGCCAGCGCTACAGGGGAGTGGAATGAGCAGTTCTTC,TRBD1,TRBV12-3/TRBV12-4,-,TRBJ2-1
CSAQLAGGSYEQYF,TGCAGTGCTCAACTAGCGGGGGGATCCTACGAGCAGTACTTC,TRBD2,TRBV20-1,many,TRBJ2-7
CASSPRDRDSFYGYTF,TGTGCCAGCAGTCCCCGGGACAGGGACTCTTTCTATGGCTACACCTTC,TRBD1,TRBV12-3/TRBV12-4,many,TRBJ1-2
CSARVRDAPNEQFF,TGCAGTGCTAGAGTTCGGGACGCCCCCAATGAGCAGTTCTTC,-,TRBV20-1,-,TRBJ2-1
CAISEIGQGPEAFF,TGTGCCATCAGTGAAATCGGACAGGGCCCTGAAGCTTTCTTT,TRBD1,TRBV10-3,-,TRBJ1-1
CASFSGSGGTRGTQYF,TGTGCCAGCTTTTCTGGGAGCGGGGGGACCCGAGGGACCCAGTACTTC,TRBD2,TRBV7-2,few,TRBJ2-5
CATSLEGGNQPQHF,TGTGCCACCAGTTTAGAAGGGGGCAATCAGCCCCAGCATTTT,-,TRBV12-3/TRBV12-4,-,TRBJ1-5
CASSYSTGSNVF,TGTGCCAGCAGTTACTCGACTGGAAGCAACGTATTC,-,TRBV6-5,many,TRBJ1-2
CSVAQGGYGYTF,TGCAGCGTTGCGCAGGGAGGCTATGGCTACACCTTC,-,TRBV29-1,many,TRBJ1-2
CASRPQDSLYWDTEQFF,TGCGCCAGCAGACCCCAGGACAGCCTATATTGGGATACTGAGCAGTTCTTC,-,TRBV5-1,many,TRBJ2-1
CARSRGTGTYEQYF,TGTGCCAGAAGCCGCGGAACAGGGACCTACGAGCAGTACTTC,-,TRBV5-3,-,TRBJ2-7
CASSLAGITGELFF,TGCGCCAGCAGCTTGGCCGGAATCACCGGGGAGCTGTTTTTT,-,TRBV5-1,many,TRBJ2-2
CASGWRQGHNEQFF,TGTGCCAGCGGCTGGAGACAGGGGCACAATGAGCAGTTCTTC,TRBD1,TRBV5-4,many,TRBJ2-1
CSVRLGTDTQYF,TGCAGCGTTAGACTAGGCACAGATACGCAGTATTTT,-,TRBV29-1,many,TRBJ2-3
CASSLDQTSEQYF,TGTGCCAGCAGCTTGGACCAAACCTCGGAGCAGTACTTC,-,TRBV11-2,-,TRBJ2-7
CAWSVLGAGGNQPQHF,TGTGCCTGGAGTGTGTTAGGGGCCGGTGGCAATCAGCCCCAGCATTTT,-,TRBV30,few,TRBJ1-5
CASSQRASGQATDTQYF,TGTGCCAGCAGCCAGAGGGCCAGCGGACAGGCCACAGATACGCAGTATTTT,TRBD1,TRBV6-1,-,TRBJ2-3
CASSLRPENYGYTF,TGTGCCAGCAGCTTAAGGCCCGAAAACTATGGCTACACCTTC,-,TRBV7-3,few,TRBJ1-2
CASSPARSYEQYF,TGTGCCAGCTCACCAGCTAGAAGCTACGAGCAGTACTTC,-,TRBV18,many,TRBJ2-7
CSATRGDSNQPQHF,TGCAGTGCTACCAGGGGTGACAGCAATCAGCCCCAGCATTTT,-,TRBV20-1,few,TRBJ1-5
CASSLAPRTEQYF,TGTGCCAGCAGCTTGGCCCCCAGAACCGAGCAGTACTTC,-,TRBV5-5,-,TRBJ2-7
CASRSLSDTGELFF,TGTGCCAGCAGGTCCCTATCGGACACCGGGGAGCTGTTTTTT,-,TRBV9,many,TRBJ2-2
CSARKLQGDQPQHF,TGCAGTGCTAGAAAATTACAGGGGGATCAGCCCCAGCATTTT,TRBD1,TRBV20-1,many,TRBJ1-5
CSALGTGLDTGELFF,TGCAGTGCTCTGGGGACAGGGCTGGACACCGGGGAGCTGTTTTTT,TRBD1,TRBV20-1,-,TRBJ2-2
CASSPTGTIYNEQFF,TGTGCCAGCAGCCCGACCGGGACTATCTACAATGAGCAGTTCTTC,TRBD2,TRBV6-1,-,TRBJ2-1
CASSLRDRGGVDEQFF,TGTGCCAGCTCACTCCGGGACAGGGGAGGGGTCGATGAGCAGTTCTTC,TRBD1,TRBV18,few,TRBJ2-1
CASSLSGGRGEQFF,TGTGCCAGCAGTCTAAGCGGGGGGAGGGGTGAGCAGTTCTTC,TRBD2,TRBV12-3/TRBV12-4,-,TRBJ2-1
CASSQDLTGSSYEQYF,TGCGCCAGCAGCCAAGACCTAACAGGGAGCTCCTACGAGCAGTACTTC,-,TRBV4-1,-,TRBJ2-7
CASSYRQGSNSPLHF,TGCGCCAGCAGCTACCGACAGGGGTCTAATTCACCCCTCCACTTT,TRBD1,TRBV5-1,-,TRBJ1-6
CASSFGGRASYEQYF,TGTGCCAGCAGCTTTGGCGGGAGGGCCTCCTACGAGCAGTACTTC,TRBD2,TRBV7-2,few,TRBJ2-7
CATTSGVSYEQYF,TGTGCCACTACATCAGGGGTATCCTACGAGCAGTACTTC,-,TRBV15,many,TRBJ2-7
CSARSGTGVGEDEKLFF,TGCAGTGCTAGATCCGGGACAGGGGTGGGCGAGGATGAAAAACTGTTTTTT,TRBD1,TRBV20-1,few,TRBJ1-4
CASSLAYRGSSGNTIYF,TGTGCCAGCAGTTTGGCCTACAGGGGAAGCTCTGGAAACACCATATATTTT,TRBD1,TRBV12-3/TRBV12-4,many,TRBJ1-3
CASRGQDRVKYSYNEQFF,TGCGCCAGCAGGGGACAGGACAGGGTAAAATATTCCTACAATGAGCAGTTCTTC,TRBD1,TRBV5-1,-,TRBJ2-1
CASSPRRVKTFTEAFF,TGTGCCAGCAGTCCCCGTCGGGTCAAGACCTTTACGGAGGCTTTCTTT,-,TRBV12-3/TRBV12-4,many,TRBJ1-1
CSAWDRADNYGYTF,TGCAGCGCGTGGGACAGGGCCGACAACTATGGCTACACCTTC,TRBD1,TRBV29-1,many,TRBJ1-2
CASVRDNTEAFF,TGTGCCAGCGTCAGGGATAACACTGAAGCTTTCTTT,-,TRBV10-3,-,TRBJ1-1
CSVMAGGPKSYNEQFF,TGCAGCGTTATGGCGGGGGGGCCAAAATCCTACAATGAGCAGTTCTTC,TRBD2,TRBV29-1,many,TRBJ2-1